The 24 T cell receptor beta chains below were found in one sample sequenced in a study of blood T cell repertoires in COVID-19. Sequenced by immunoSEQ multiplex PCR; TCRdb stores in-frame clones only, minus some. The table lists 150,000 or so clones, roughly nine tenths of them singletons. The sample consisted of peripheral blood. The receptor set was obtained from a man aged 45-65 years with acute or convalescent COVID-19.

The chain recombines TRBV2 with TRBJ2-7; 11 positions agree with TRBD1. The germline gives CDR1 SNHLY, CDR2 FYNNEI. The V and J ends lost 1 base and 4 bases, in that order; junction bases with no gene match: 3. CDR3 length: 15 residues. Written as DNA, the CDR3 is TGTGCCAGCAGTGAAGGGACAGGGGGCTTATACGAGCAGTACTTC. This encodes CASSEGTGGLYEQYF. The variable domain in full, completed from reference TRBV2 and TRBJ2-7, reads EPEVTQTPSHQVTQMGQEVILRCVPISNHLYFYWYRQILGQKVEFLVSFYNNEISEKSEIFDDQFSVERPDGSNFTLKIRSTKLEDSAMYFCASSEGTGGLYEQYFGPGTRLTVT.

The chain couples TRBV11-2 to TRBJ2-1; 8 bases fit TRBD1. Germline trimming cut 2 bases from V and 5 bases from J; bases unmatched to any gene: 14. There are 18 residues in the CDR3. CDR1 is SGHAT and CDR2 is FQNNGV in the germline V gene. Here the CDR3 reads CASSLFSLIGTGNNEQFF. CDR3 in DNA: TGTGCCAGCAGCTTATTTTCTCTGATTGGGACAGGAAACAATGAGCAGTTCTTC.

The chain combines TRBV9 with TRBJ2-3; the match to TRBD2 covers 12 bases. CDR1 SGDLS and CDR2 YYNGEE come from the germline V gene. After removal of 0 bases from V and 4 bases from J, the junction contained 3 bases not matched to a gene. CDR3 size: 16 residues. The CDR3 here is CASSVAPSGGADTQYF. The CDR3 nucleotides are TGTGCCAGCAGCGTAGCTCCTAGCGGGGGGGCAGATACGCAGTATTTT. Based on the CDR3 plus reference TRBV9 and TRBJ2-3, the full variable domain is DSGVTQTPKHLITATGQRVTLRCSPRSGDLSVYWYQQSLDQGLQFLIQYYNGEERAKGNILERFSAQQFPDLHSELNLSSLELGDSALYFCASSVAPSGGADTQYFGPGTRLTVL.

Only one count was recorded for this clone. The V call is TRBV5-5, the J call TRBJ2-7, with 10 bases lining up with TRBD2. Germline-derived CDR1 and CDR2 are SGHKS and YYEKEE (reference sequence). Trimming removed 5 bases from V and 4 bases from J; junction bases left unmatched: 3. CDR3 length: 13 amino acids. Here the CDR3 DNA reads TGTGCCAGCAGACTGACTAGCGGGTACGAGCAGTACGTC. Translated: CASRLTSGYEQYV.

V is TRBV5-4 and J is TRBJ2-3, with 8 bases aligning to TRBD1. Germline loops: CDR1 SGHNT, CDR2 YYREEE (reference sequence). J was trimmed by 1 base and V by 4 bases; bases with no gene match: 5. This CDR3 comprises 15 residues. CDR3 sequence reads: CASSTGTGRTDTQYF. DNA for the CDR3: TGTGCCAGCAGCACCGGGACAGGACGCACAGATACGCAGTATTTT. Complete variable domain (other parts from reference TRBV5-4 and TRBJ2-3): ETGVTQSPTHLIKTRGQQVTLRCSSQSGHNTVSWYQQALGQGPQFIFQYYREEENGRGNFPPRFSGLQFPNYSSELNVNALELDDSALYLCASSTGTGRTDTQYFGPGTRLTVL.

This chain uses TRBV30 with TRBJ1-2; D unresolved. V was shortened by 2 bases and J by 4 bases, with 14 bases between the two germline ends. The CDR3 sequence is 14 residues long. Germline CDR1 is GTSNPN and CDR2 is SVGIG (reference sequence). In nucleotides, the CDR3 is TGTGCCTGGAGTATTAATGAAAGACTCTATGGCTACACCTTC. Amino acid sequence: CAWSINERLYGYTF.

With respect to this clone: One end of the junction is discordant with germline, which a read error may explain. The chain carries TRBV27 and TRBJ2-7; D gene unclear. The CDR3 loop spans 13 amino acids. The germline CDR1 and CDR2 sequences are MNHEY and SMNVEV (reference sequence). CDR3 amino acids: CASSFRESSEQYF. The CDR3 coding sequence is TGTGCCAGCAGTTTTAGAGAGTCCTCCGAGCAGTACTTC.

The gene calls are TRBV7-3 and TRBJ2-1; TRBD2 aligns across 8 bases. After removal of 5 bases from V and 2 bases from J, the junction contained 5 bases not matched to a gene. Germline CDR1 reads SGHTA; CDR2 reads FQGTGA. The CDR3 sequence is 15 residues long. The CDR3 loop reads CASSKGGLAYNEQFF. In DNA form, the CDR3 reads TGTGCCAGCAGCAAAGGGGGACTAGCCTACAATGAGCAGTTCTTC.

The rearrangement joins TRBV7-8 to TRBJ2-7, with 8 bases aligning to TRBD2. The CDR3 has 15 amino acids. Trimming cost V 0 bases and J 3 bases; bases outside gene matches: 4. Germline lookup yields CDR1 SGHVS and CDR2 FQNEAQ. The CDR3 protein is CASSLAALADYEQYF. CDR3 coding DNA: TGTGCCAGCAGCTTAGCCGCACTAGCGGACTACGAGCAGTACTTC.

The chain combines TRBV19 with TRBJ2-3; D remains unclear. In germline, CDR1 is LNHDA, CDR2 SQIVND (reference sequence). This CDR3 is 15 amino acids long. V was shortened by 1 base and J by 1 base, with 9 bases between the two germline ends. This CDR3 is CASSIGAGGTDTQYF. In DNA form, the CDR3 reads TGTGCCAGTAGTATAGGGGCAGGCGGCACAGATACGCAGTATTTT.

The chain has TRBV5-1 and TRBJ2-5, with D uncertain. This CDR3 comprises 13 residues. Germline V gene data show CDR1 as SGHRS and CDR2 as YFSETQ. V shed 3 bases and J shed 4 bases, with 10 bases lying between them. This CDR3 reads CASSSISVETQYF. The CDR3 DNA reads TGCGCCAGCAGCTCGATTTCGGTAGAGACCCAGTACTTC.

The CDR3 spells CASSLTEGTGYTF. CDR3 sequence (DNA): TGTGCCAGCAGCCTCACTGAGGGAACTGGCTACACCTTC. This chain uses TRBV7-9 with TRBJ1-2; no firm D call. Germline CDR1 is SEHNR and CDR2 is FQNEAQ (reference sequence). The CDR3 totals 13 residues. The ends were cut back, 5 bases at V and 7 bases at J, with 14 bases in the middle.

V and J are TRBV7-2 and TRBJ1-6; 10 nucleotides match TRBD1. After removal of 5 bases from V and 0 bases from J, the junction contained 7 bases not matched to a gene. The CDR3 consists of 18 residues. Germline CDR1 reads SGHTA; CDR2 reads FQGNSA. The CDR3 here is CASSLTGGQSSYNSPLHF. CDR3 coding DNA: TGTGCCAGCAGCCTGACAGGGGGCCAGAGCTCCTATAATTCACCCCTCCACTTT. The whole variable domain, remainder taken from reference TRBV7-2 and TRBJ1-6, is GAGVSQSPSNKVTEKGKDVELRCDPISGHTALYWYRQSLGQGLEFLIYFQGNSAPDKSGLPSDRFSAERTGGSVSTLTIQRTQQEDSAVYLCASSLTGGQSSYNSPLHFGNGTRLTVT.

The sample holds a few counts of this clone. The chain uses TRBV2 and TRBJ1-2; the D is unclear. Germline V lookup: CDR1 SNHLY, CDR2 FYNNEI. The CDR3 runs to 11 residues. V was pared by 7 bases and J by 7 bases, with 10 bases between. For the CDR3, the DNA is TGTGCCAGCAACCGAGAGGGTGGCTACACCTTC. It is translated as CASNREGGYTF.

The CDR3 region is CASSQDWTAGWETQYF. The CDR3 nucleotides read TGCGCCAGCAGCCAAGATTGGACAGCCGGGTGGGAGACCCAGTACTTC. V and J are TRBV4-3 and TRBJ2-5, with D tentatively TRBD1 (6 bases). Trimming removed 0 bases at V and 5 bases at J, with 16 bases between. This CDR3 has 16 residues. Germline CDR1 is LGHNA and CDR2 is YSLEER.

V gene TRBV2 combines with J gene TRBJ2-7; 13 nucleotides line up with TRBD2. CDR1 SNHLY and CDR2 FYNNEI come from the germline V gene. J lost 7 bases, V lost 8 bases, and 5 bases had no gene match. This CDR3 region has 13 residues. CDR3 bases: TGTGCCAGCGGGACTAGCGGGATGGTGGAGCAGTACTTC. Translating gives CASGTSGMVEQYF.

The chain employs TRBV30 and TRBJ2-3; TRBD2 agrees at 10 bases. The CDR3 has 16 residues. CDR1 and CDR2 (germline): GTSNPN, SVGIG (reference sequence). V dropped 4 bases and J dropped 2; count of bases not matched to a gene: 9. The CDR3 region has the DNA TGTGCCTGGACGTGGGGTAGCGGGGGGAACACAGATACGCAGTATTTT. Translated: CAWTWGSGGNTDTQYF.

This sequence joins TRBV5-6 and TRBJ2-1, with 11 nucleotides matching TRBD2. Germline V gives CDR1 SGHDT, CDR2 YYEEEE. The ends lost 1 base at V and 0 bases at J; junction bases unmatched: 6. This CDR3 spans 18 amino acids. CDR3 protein: CASSLPSGGPSSYNEQFF. In nucleotides, the CDR3 is TGTGCCAGCAGCTTGCCTAGCGGGGGGCCCAGCTCCTACAATGAGCAGTTCTTC. Full variable domain (outside the CDR3, taken from reference TRBV5-6 and TRBJ2-1): DAGVTQSPTHLIKTRGQQVTLRCSPKSGHDTVSWYQQALGQGPQFIFQYYEEEERQRGNFPDRFSGHQFPNYSSELNVNALLLGDSALYLCASSLPSGGPSSYNEQFFGPGTRLTVL.

This chain joins TRBV20-1 and TRBJ1-2, with 7 nucleotides matching TRBD1. The CDR3 has 10 amino acids. Losses at the gene ends were 8 bases for V and 8 bases for J; bases not matched to a gene: 5. Germline V gives CDR1 DFQATT, CDR2 SNEGSKA (reference sequence). The DNA of the CDR3 is TGCAGTCAGGGGGTACGGGGCTACACCTTC. It yields the protein CSQGVRGYTF.

The genes are TRBV3-1 (or the pseudogene TRBV3-2) and TRBJ1-2; D might be TRBD1 (5 bases). Germline V gene sequence: CDR1 LGHDT, CDR2 YNNKEL (reference sequence). The CDR3 is made up of 17 amino acids. Trimming took off 4 bases at V and 2 bases at J, with 20 bases between the two ends. The CDR3 sequence: CASSRNRGGTANYGYTF. The DNA for the CDR3 is TGTGCCAGCAGCCGTAATCGCGGGGGGACCGCCAACTATGGCTACACCTTC.

The V call is TRBV24-1, the J call TRBJ2-1; 15 bases are a match to TRBD2. Germline V gives CDR1 KGHDR, CDR2 SFDVKD. The CDR3 spans 18 residues. V lost 3 bases and J lost 7; bases outside the gene matches: 9. The CDR3 protein is CATSDPGLAGGPRNEQFF. Here the CDR3 DNA reads TGTGCCACCAGTGATCCAGGACTAGCGGGAGGGCCTAGGAATGAGCAGTTCTTC.

CDR3 nucleotide sequence: TGTGCCAGCAGCGTAGATCCGGACACCGGGGAGCTGTTTTTT. Amino acid sequence: CASSVDPDTGELFF. The gene calls are TRBV9 and TRBJ2-2; no reliable D call. The germline V gene encodes CDR1 SGDLS and CDR2 YYNGEE. V gave up 0 bases and J gave up 3 bases, with 6 bases separating them. This CDR3 region has 14 residues.

This chain joins TRBV5-1 and TRBJ2-2, with D possibly being TRBD1 (6 bases). The CDR3 runs to 15 residues. Germline V lookup: CDR1 SGHRS, CDR2 YFSETQ. V was clipped by 4 bases and J by 2 bases, with 12 bases between them. CDR3 residues: CASSAPGHNTGELFF. CDR3 DNA sequence: TGCGCCAGCAGCGCGCCGGGACACAACACCGGGGAGCTGTTTTTT.

The chain employs TRBV11-2 and TRBJ2-7, with 10 nucleotides matching TRBD2. The CDR3 has 19 residues. Looked up from germline, CDR1 is SGHAT and CDR2 is FQNNGV. Trimming took 2 bases from V and 2 from J; bases not matched to a gene: 15. The CDR3 loop reads CASSLTLGTSVEVPYEQYF. DNA of the CDR3: TGTGCCAGCAGCTTAACCCTCGGGACTAGCGTTGAGGTCCCCTACGAGCAGTACTTC.